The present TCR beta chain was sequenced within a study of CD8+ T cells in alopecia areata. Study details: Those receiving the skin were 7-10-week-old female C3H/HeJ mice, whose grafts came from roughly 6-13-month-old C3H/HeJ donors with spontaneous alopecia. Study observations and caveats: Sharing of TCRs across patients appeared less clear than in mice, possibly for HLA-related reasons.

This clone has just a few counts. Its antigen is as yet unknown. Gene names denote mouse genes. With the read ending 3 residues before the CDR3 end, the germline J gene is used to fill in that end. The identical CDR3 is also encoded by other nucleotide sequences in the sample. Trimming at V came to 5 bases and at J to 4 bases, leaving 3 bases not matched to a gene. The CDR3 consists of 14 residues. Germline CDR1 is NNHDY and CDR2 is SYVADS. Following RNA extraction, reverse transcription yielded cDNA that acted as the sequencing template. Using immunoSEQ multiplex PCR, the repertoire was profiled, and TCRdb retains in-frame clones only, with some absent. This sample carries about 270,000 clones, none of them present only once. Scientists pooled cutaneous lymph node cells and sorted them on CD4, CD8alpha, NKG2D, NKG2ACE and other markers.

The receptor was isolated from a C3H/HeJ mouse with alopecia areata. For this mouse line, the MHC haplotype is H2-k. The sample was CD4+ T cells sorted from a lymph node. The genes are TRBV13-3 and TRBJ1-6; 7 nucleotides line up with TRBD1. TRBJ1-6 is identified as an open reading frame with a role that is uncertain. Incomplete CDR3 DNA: TGTGCCAGCAGACTGGGACAGTATAATTCGCCC. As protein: CASRLGQYNSP. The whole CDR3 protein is CASRLGQYNSPLYF.